This T cell receptor beta chain was identified during a study of shared clonotypes between healthy human individuals. Overall study context: Samples came from a couple of female and a few male donors aged 18 to 49.

About this clone: The antigen remains undetermined.

Study observations and caveats: Relative to clonotypes present in all four donors, those not shared had lower generation probabilities.

Produced via immunoSEQ multiplex PCR; TCRdb's table is partial and in-frame only. The table includes millions of clones, just under 95% detected once. The germline gives CDR1 MNHEY, CDR2 SMNVEV (reference sequence). CDR3 length: 16 amino acids. Trimming at V came to 4 bases and at J to 7 bases, leaving 8 bases not matched to a gene. Naive-designated CD8 cells lacked CD45RO, were positively enriched for CCR7, and omitted terminally differentiated effector memory CD45RA+ cells. The donor population consisted of healthy HIV-negative adults with no recent acute infections or vaccinations. The chain links TRBV27 to TRBJ2-1, with 12 positions matching TRBD2. Sequenced material: naive CD8+ T cells sorted from blood. The TCR was taken from a man between 18 and 35 years old in good health. In nucleotides, the CDR3 is TGTGCCAGCAGTTCCCCGACTAGCGGGAGAATGAATGAGCAGTTCTTC. This codes for CASSSPTSGRMNEQFF.